The 21 T cell receptor beta chains below were found in one sample sequenced in a study of T cell responses to AZD1222 COVID-19 vaccine. Libraries were prepared by immunoSEQ multiplex PCR; TCRdb keeps only in-frame clonotypes and omits some of them. The data hold around 130,000 clones, with 75% to 95% observed a single time. This sample comprised peripheral blood, obtained 28 days after the second dose of the MenACWY control vaccine. The receptors were gathered from an adult who received the MenACWY meningococcal vaccine as a control.

The J gene is TRBJ1-2, the V gene TRBV30; 7 bases agree with TRBD1. V shed 2 bases and J 5 bases; nucleotides not matched to a gene: 8. Germline-derived CDR1 and CDR2 are GTSNPN and SVGIG (reference sequence). There are 14 residues in the CDR3. The CDR3 here is CAWSFVTGKYGYTF. DNA for the CDR3: TGTGCCTGGAGTTTTGTGACAGGGAAATATGGCTACACCTTC.

This sequence joins TRBV7-2 and TRBJ1-6; 9 bases match TRBD1. The ends lost 0 bases at V and 7 bases at J; junction bases unmatched: 1. The CDR3 is 15 residues long. Germline-derived CDR1 and CDR2 are SGHTA and FQGNSA. CDR3 sequence (DNA): TGTGCCAGCAGCTTAGCCGGACAGGGGAATTCACCCCTCCACTTT. Translated, it gives CASSLAGQGNSPLHF.

This chain links TRBV5-4 with TRBJ2-1; TRBD2 might be the D (6 bases). Germline loops: CDR1 SGHNT, CDR2 YYREEE (reference sequence). V lost 2 bases and J lost 3, with 12 bases in between. The CDR3 sequence is 15 residues long. The CDR3 protein is CASSFGQGLYNEQFF. CDR3 coding DNA: TGTGCCAGCAGCTTCGGGCAGGGACTCTACAATGAGCAGTTCTTC.

This clone appeared once. The J gene is TRBJ2-3, the V gene TRBV10-3, with a tentative D call TRBD1 (6 bases). Germline V lookup: CDR1 ENHRY, CDR2 SYGVKD. V was cut by 7 bases and J by 3 bases, with 11 bases left in between. The CDR3 runs to 13 residues. CDR3 sequence reads: CAIKGGPTDTQYF. Written as DNA, the CDR3 is TGTGCCATCAAAGGGGGTCCTACAGATACGCAGTATTTT.

This clone was counted a few times. The chain couples TRBV29-1 to TRBJ2-7; D call uncertain. Germline CDR1 and CDR2: SQVTM and ANQGSEA. The CDR3 totals 11 residues. The V end was cut by 0 bases, the J end by 0 bases, with 0 bases between. CDR3 nucleotide sequence: TGCAGCGTTGAAGACTCCTACGAGCAGTACTTC. Translation gives CSVEDSYEQYF.

The J gene is TRBJ1-1, the V gene TRBV5-1; 9 bases align to TRBD1. The CDR3 extends over 14 amino acids. V lost 7 bases and J lost 4; bases outside the gene matches: 8. The germline V gene has CDR1 SGHRS and CDR2 YFSETQ. CDR3 DNA: TGCGCCAGCTCAAAGACAGGGGGGAGCACTGAAGCTTTCTTT. Its protein product is CASSKTGGSTEAFF.

The chain uses TRBV20-1 and TRBJ2-2; 9 positions match TRBD1. CDR3 length equals 15 residues. V shed 3 bases and J 6 bases; nucleotides not matched to a gene: 8. Germline CDR1 and CDR2: DFQATT and SNEGSKA (reference sequence). CDR3 coding DNA: TGCAGTGCTAGTTCCGGGACAGGGTGGGCCGGGGAGCTGTTTTTT. As protein: CSASSGTGWAGELFF.

The chain carries TRBV5-5 and TRBJ2-2; the D is unclear. The CDR3 consists of 13 residues. Between the trimmed V and J ends, which lost 0 bases and 5 bases, there was a span of 5 bases. Germline-derived CDR1 and CDR2 are SGHKS and YYEKEE (reference sequence). CDR3 residues: CASSLGSTGELFF. The DNA for the CDR3 is TGTGCCAGCAGCTTGGGTTCAACCGGGGAGCTGTTTTTT.

The V call is TRBV5-4, the J call TRBJ1-1; no firm D call. The CDR3 covers 13 residues. CDR1 SGHNT and CDR2 YYREEE come from the germline V gene (reference sequence). V was cut by 0 bases and J by 6 bases, with 9 bases left in between. In DNA, the CDR3 is TGTGCCAGCAGCTTGGGTGCCAATCCTGAAGCTTTCTTT. Its translation is CASSLGANPEAFF.

J is TRBJ1-1 and V is TRBV6-2 or TRBV6-3; TRBD1 agrees at 10 bases. The CDR3 has 17 amino acids. J lost 0 bases, V lost 2 bases, and 6 bases had no gene match. Germline CDR1 is MNHEY and CDR2 is SVGEGT. The CDR3 here is CASSYELDRGLNTEAFF. The DNA of the CDR3 is TGTGCCAGCAGTTACGAGTTAGACAGGGGGCTGAACACTGAAGCTTTCTTT.

The J gene is TRBJ2-3, the V gene TRBV28, with TRBD2 matching 10 bases. The CDR3 is made up of 17 amino acids. From germline, CDR1 is MDHEN and CDR2 SYDVKM. The ends lost 4 bases at V and 3 bases at J; junction bases unmatched: 10. CDR3 amino acids: CASSSQDSGRWTDTQYF. In DNA, the CDR3 is TGTGCCAGCAGTTCGCAAGATAGCGGGAGGTGGACAGATACGCAGTATTTT. The full variable domain, in which reference TRBV28 and TRBJ2-3 provide the parts outside the CDR3, is DVKVTQSSRYLVKRTGEKVFLECVQDMDHENMFWYRQDPGLGLRLIYFSYDVKMKEKGDIPEGYSVSREKKERFSLILESASTNQTSMYLCASSSQDSGRWTDTQYFGPGTRLTVL.

The chain couples TRBV7-9 to TRBJ1-4, with D hard to call. This CDR3 has 12 amino acids. Germline lookup yields CDR1 SEHNR and CDR2 FQNEAQ (reference sequence). With 1 base removed from V and 8 bases from J, the gap between germline ends came to 5 bases. The CDR3 reads CASSLVAEKLFF. The CDR3 region has the DNA TGTGCCAGCAGCTTAGTGGCCGAAAAACTGTTTTTT. The complete variable domain, with remaining parts taken from reference TRBV7-9 and TRBJ1-4, reads DTGVSQNPRHKITKRGQNVTFRCDPISEHNRLYWYRQTLGQGPEFLTYFQNEAQLEKSRLLSDRFSAERPKGSFSTLEIQRTEQGDSAMYLCASSLVAEKLFFGSGTQLSVL.

As DNA, the CDR3 is TGTGCCAGCAGCGAAAACAGGGTGGGCTATGGCTACACCTTC. It is translated as CASSENRVGYGYTF. This chain uses TRBV6-1 with TRBJ1-2; possible D gene TRBD1, 6 bases. The CDR3 spans 14 residues. Germline V gene data show CDR1 as MNHNS and CDR2 as SASEGT. V was clipped by 6 bases and J by 4 bases, with 15 bases between them.

With regard to this clone: This sample also contains other DNA sequences that code for the same CDR3. The chain is built from TRBV19 and TRBJ1-5, with D perhaps matching TRBD1 (6 bases). Germline assignment: CDR1 LNHDA and CDR2 SQIVND (reference sequence). CDR3 size: 15 residues. The ends were cut back, 1 base at V and 2 bases at J, with 9 bases in the middle. The CDR3 DNA sequence: TGTGCCAGTAGTATAGGGGGGGCCGGCAATCAGCCCCAGCATTTT. This encodes CASSIGGAGNQPQHF.

The CDR3 spells CASSAQLGEKLFF. The CDR3 bases are TGTGCCAGCAGTGCCCAACTAGGTGAAAAACTGTTTTTT. J is TRBJ1-4 and V is TRBV12-3 or TRBV12-4; D unclear. The ends were cut back, 5 bases at V and 7 bases at J, with 11 bases in the middle. The CDR3 is made up of 13 amino acids.

V and J are TRBV15 and TRBJ2-7; 8 bases line up with TRBD1. Per germline, CDR1 LNHNV and CDR2 YYDKDF (reference sequence). The trim removed 5 bases at V and 7 bases at J, leaving 10 bases unmatched. The CDR3 is 14 residues long. The CDR3 bases are TGTGCCACCAGCCGGGCCCAGGGGGCAAGGGAGCAGTACGTC. This codes for CATSRAQGAREQYV.

This chain links TRBV7-8 with TRBJ1-1, with 9 bases lining up with TRBD1. Trimming at V came to 3 bases and at J to 4 bases, leaving 6 bases not matched to a gene. Germline V gene data show CDR1 as SGHVS and CDR2 as FQNEAQ. This CDR3 is built from 15 residues. CDR3 in DNA: TGTGCCAGCAGCTTGATGGACAGGGGAGGCACTGAAGCTTTCTTT. It codes for CASSLMDRGGTEAFF.

V gene TRBV7-8 combines with J gene TRBJ1-1; D possibly corresponds to TRBD1 (6 bases). The length of the CDR3 is 14 residues. V lost 3 bases to trimming and J lost 0 bases, with 8 bases between them. The germline V gene encodes CDR1 SGHVS and CDR2 FQNEAQ. CDR3 residues: CASSFRTVNTEAFF. CDR3 coding DNA: TGTGCCAGCAGCTTTAGGACAGTGAACACTGAAGCTTTCTTT.

This clone was observed once. The V and J genes are TRBV6-5 and TRBJ1-4, with D tentatively TRBD1 (5 bases). The CDR3 has 13 amino acids. Trimming cost V 5 bases and J 5 bases, with 9 bases left between them. Germline values: CDR1 MNHEY, CDR2 SVGAGI. The CDR3 bases are TGTGCCAGCAGTACGGGGGGGAATGAAAAACTGTTTTTT. The encoded protein is CASSTGGNEKLFF.

The chain carries TRBV10-2 and TRBJ2-5; 9 bases map to TRBD1. V lost 5 bases to trimming and J lost 4 bases; unmatched junction nucleotides: 8. This CDR3 is 15 amino acids long. Germline CDR1 reads WSHSY; CDR2 reads SAAADI. The CDR3 loop is CASSRSGTGRETQYF. The CDR3 coding sequence is TGCGCCAGCAGTAGGTCCGGGACAGGGAGAGAGACCCAGTACTTC.

The V call is TRBV28, the J call TRBJ1-6; weak D call: TRBD1 (5 bases). V lost 7 bases and J lost 7, with 17 bases in between. Germline V gene data show CDR1 as MDHEN and CDR2 as SYDVKM. This CDR3 spans 15 amino acids. CDR3: CASTSVGGVNSPLHF. The DNA of the CDR3 is TGTGCCAGCACCTCTGTTGGGGGTGTCAATTCACCCCTCCACTTT.